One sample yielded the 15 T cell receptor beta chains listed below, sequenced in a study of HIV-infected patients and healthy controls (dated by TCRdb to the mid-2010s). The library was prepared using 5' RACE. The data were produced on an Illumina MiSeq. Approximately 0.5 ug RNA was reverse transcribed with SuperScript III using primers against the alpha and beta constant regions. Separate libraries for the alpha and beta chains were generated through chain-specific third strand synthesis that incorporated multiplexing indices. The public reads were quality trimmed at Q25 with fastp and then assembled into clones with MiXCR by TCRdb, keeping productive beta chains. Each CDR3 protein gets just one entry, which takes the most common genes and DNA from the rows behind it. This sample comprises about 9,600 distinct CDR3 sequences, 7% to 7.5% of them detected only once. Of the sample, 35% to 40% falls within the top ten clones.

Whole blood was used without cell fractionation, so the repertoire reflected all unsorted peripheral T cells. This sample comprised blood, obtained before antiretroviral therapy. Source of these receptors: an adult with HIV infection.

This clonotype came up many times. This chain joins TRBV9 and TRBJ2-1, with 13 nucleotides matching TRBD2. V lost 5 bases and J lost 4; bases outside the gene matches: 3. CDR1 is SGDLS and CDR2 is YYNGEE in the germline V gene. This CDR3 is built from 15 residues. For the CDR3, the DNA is TGTGCCAGCAGTGGGACTAGCGGGGTTTACAATGAGCAGTTCTTC. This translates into CASSGTSGVYNEQFF.

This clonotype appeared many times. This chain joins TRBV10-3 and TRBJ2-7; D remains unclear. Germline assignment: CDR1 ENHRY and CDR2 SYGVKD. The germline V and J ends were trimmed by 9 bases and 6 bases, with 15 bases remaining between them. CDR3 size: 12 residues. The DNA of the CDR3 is TGTGCCATTGAGGACCAGTCGGTCGAGCAGTACTTC. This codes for CAIEDQSVEQYF.

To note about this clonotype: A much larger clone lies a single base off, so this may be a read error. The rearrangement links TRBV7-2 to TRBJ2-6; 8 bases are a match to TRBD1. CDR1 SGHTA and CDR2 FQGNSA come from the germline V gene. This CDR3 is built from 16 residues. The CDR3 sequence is CVSSQTGDSGANVLTF. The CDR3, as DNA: TGTGTCAGCAGCCAGACAGGGGACTCTGGGGCCAACGTCCTGACTTTC.

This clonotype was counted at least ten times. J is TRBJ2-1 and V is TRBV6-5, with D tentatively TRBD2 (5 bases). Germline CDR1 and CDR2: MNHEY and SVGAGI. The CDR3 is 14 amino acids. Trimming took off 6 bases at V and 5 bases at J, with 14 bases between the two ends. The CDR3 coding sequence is TGTGCCAGCAGCCCTCGGGGTTCGCACAATGAGCAGTTCTTC. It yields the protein CASSPRGSHNEQFF.

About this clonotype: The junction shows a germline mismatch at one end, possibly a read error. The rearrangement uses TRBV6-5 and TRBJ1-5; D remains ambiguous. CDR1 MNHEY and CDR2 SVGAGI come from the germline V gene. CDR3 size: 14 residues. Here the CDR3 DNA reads TGTGCCAGCACTATTAGGGAGGGAACTCAGCCCCAGCGTTTT. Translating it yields CASTIREGTQPQRF.

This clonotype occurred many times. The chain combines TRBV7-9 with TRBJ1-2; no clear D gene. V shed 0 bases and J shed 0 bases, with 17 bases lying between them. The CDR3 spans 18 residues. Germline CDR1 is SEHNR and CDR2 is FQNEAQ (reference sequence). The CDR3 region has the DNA TGTGCCAGCAGCTTAGCAGACCTCCGAACCCCTCCTAACTATGGCTACACCTTC. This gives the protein CASSLADLRTPPNYGYTF.

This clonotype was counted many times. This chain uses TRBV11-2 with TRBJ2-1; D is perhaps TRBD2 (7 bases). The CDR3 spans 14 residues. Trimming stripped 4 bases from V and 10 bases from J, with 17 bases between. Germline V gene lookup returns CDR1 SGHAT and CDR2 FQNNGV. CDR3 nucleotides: TGTGCCAGCAGCTCCCTCGGGGGGCTACAAGAGCAGTTCTTC. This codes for CASSSLGGLQEQFF. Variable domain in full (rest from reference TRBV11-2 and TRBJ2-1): EAGVAQSPRYKIIEKRQSVAFWCNPISGHATLYWYQQILGQGPKLLIQFQNNGVVDDSQLPKDRFSAERLKGVDSTLKIQPAKLEDSAVYLCASSSLGGLQEQFFGPGTRLTVL.

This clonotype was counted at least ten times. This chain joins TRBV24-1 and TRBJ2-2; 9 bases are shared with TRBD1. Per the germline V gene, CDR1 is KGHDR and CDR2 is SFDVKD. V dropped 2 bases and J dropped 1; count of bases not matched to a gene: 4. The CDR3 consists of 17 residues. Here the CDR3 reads CATSDSTGQGNTGELFF. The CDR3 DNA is TGTGCCACCAGTGATTCCACGGGACAGGGGAACACCGGGGAGCTGTTTTTT.

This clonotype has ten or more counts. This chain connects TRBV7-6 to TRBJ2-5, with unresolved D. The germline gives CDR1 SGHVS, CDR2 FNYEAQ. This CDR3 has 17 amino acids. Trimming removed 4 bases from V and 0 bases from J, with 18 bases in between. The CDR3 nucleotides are TGTGCCAGCAGCTCCCCTCTCGGACCAATGTACCAAGAGACCCAGTACTTC. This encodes CASSSPLGPMYQETQYF.

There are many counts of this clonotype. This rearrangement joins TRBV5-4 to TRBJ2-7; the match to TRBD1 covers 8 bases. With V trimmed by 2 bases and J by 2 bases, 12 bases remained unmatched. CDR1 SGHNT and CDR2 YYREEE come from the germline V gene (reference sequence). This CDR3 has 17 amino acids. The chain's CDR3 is CASSFYFRRQGTYEQYF. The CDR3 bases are TGTGCCAGCAGCTTTTACTTTCGGCGACAGGGGACCTACGAGCAGTACTTC.

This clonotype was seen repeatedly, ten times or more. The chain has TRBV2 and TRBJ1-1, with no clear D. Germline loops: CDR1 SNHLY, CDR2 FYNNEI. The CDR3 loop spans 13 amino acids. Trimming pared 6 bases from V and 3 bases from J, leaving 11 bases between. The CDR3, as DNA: TGTGCCAGCAGCCCCACGGGAGACACTGAAGCTTTCTTT. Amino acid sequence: CASSPTGDTEAFF. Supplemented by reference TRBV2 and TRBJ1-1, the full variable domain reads EPEVTQTPSHQVTQMGQEVILRCVPISNHLYFYWYRQILGQKVEFLVSFYNNEISEKSEIFDDQFSVERPDGSNFTLKIRSTKLEDSAMYFCASSPTGDTEAFFGQGTRLTVV.

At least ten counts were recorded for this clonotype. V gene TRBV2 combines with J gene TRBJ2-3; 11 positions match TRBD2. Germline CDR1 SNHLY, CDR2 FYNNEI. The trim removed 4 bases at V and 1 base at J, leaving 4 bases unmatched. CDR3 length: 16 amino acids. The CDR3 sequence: CASSVPGLAGTDTQYF. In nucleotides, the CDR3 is TGTGCCAGCAGTGTGCCGGGACTAGCGGGCACAGATACGCAGTATTTT.

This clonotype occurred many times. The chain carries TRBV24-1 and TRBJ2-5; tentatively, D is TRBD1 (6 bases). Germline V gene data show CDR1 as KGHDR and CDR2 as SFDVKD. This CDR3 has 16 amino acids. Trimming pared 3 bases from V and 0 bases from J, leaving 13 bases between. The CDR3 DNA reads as TGTGCCACCAGTGATACCCGGACAGTGTACCAAGAGACCCAGTACTTC. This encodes CATSDTRTVYQETQYF.

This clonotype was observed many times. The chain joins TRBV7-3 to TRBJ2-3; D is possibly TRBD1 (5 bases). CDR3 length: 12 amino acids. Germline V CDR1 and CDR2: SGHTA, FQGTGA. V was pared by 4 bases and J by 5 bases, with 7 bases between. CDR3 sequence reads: CASSSGIDTQYF. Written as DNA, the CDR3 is TGTGCCAGCAGCTCAGGGATAGATACGCAGTATTTT.

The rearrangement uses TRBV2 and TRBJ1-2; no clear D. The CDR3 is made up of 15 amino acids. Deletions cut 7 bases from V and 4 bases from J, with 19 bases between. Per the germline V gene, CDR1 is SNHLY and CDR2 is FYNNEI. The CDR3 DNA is TGTGCCAGCAAGAATTTAGATTTGGAGTCCTATGGCTACACCTTC. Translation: CASKNLDLESYGYTF.